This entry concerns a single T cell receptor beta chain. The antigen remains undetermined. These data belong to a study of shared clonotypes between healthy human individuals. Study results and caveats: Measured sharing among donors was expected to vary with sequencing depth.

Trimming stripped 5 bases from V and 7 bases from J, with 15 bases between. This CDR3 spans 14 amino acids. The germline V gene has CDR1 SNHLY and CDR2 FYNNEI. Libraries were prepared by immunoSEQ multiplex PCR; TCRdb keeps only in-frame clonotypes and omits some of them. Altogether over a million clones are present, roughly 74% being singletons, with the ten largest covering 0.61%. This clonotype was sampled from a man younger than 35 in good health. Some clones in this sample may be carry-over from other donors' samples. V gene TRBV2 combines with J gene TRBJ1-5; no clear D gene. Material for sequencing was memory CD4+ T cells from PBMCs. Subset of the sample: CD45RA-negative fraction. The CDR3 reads CASSTLTSRQPQHF. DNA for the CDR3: TGTGCCAGCAGTACACTAACCTCCAGACAGCCCCAGCATTTT.